This TCR beta chain was profiled in a study of patients and donors after allogeneic stem cell transplantation. Germline V gene data show CDR1 as LNHNV and CDR2 as YYDKDF (reference sequence). This CDR3 is built from 14 residues. The V end lost 0 bases, the J end lost 8 bases, and 13 bases lay between the germline ends. TCRdb itself ran the RT-PCR reads through MiXCR, one entry per CDR3 protein. The table has hundreds of thousands of distinct CDR3 sequences, approximately 14% seen once. The source material was blood, either unsorted or a sorted T cell fraction (not recorded which). V and J are TRBV15 and TRBJ1-2; D is unresolved. The TCR comes from a human donor who was either an allogeneic HSCT recipient or a stem cell or donor lymphocyte infusion donor (not recorded which). It is not recorded whose cells these are; they may come from a transplant donor. CDR3 amino acids: CATSRDASVGGYTF. The DNA of the CDR3 is TGTGCCACCAGCAGAGATGCCTCGGTAGGGGGCTACACCTTC. Based on the CDR3 plus reference TRBV15 and TRBJ1-2, the full variable domain is DAMVIQNPRYQVTQFGKPVTLSCSQTLNHNVMYWYQQKSSQAPKLLFHYYDKDFNNEADTPDNFQSRRPNTSFCFLDIRSPGLGDTAMYLCATSRDASVGGYTFGSGTRLTVV.